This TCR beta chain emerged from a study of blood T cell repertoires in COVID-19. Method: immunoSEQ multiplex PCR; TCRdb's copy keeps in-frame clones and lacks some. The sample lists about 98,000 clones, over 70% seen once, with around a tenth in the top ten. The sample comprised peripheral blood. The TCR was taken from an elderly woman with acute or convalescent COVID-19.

The CDR3 here is CAWRARQGNGELFF. The CDR3 DNA sequence: TGTGCCTGGAGAGCGAGACAGGGGAACGGGGAGCTGTTTTTT. This chain uses TRBV30 with TRBJ2-2; 8 bases agree with TRBD1. CDR3 length: 14 amino acids. The V and J ends lost 3 bases and 7 bases, in that order; junction bases with no gene match: 7. CDR1 GTSNPN and CDR2 SVGIG come from the germline V gene (reference sequence).